This is a list of T cell receptor beta chains from one sample in a study of human T cells and chemical hapten exposure. MiXCR was run by TCRdb on the RACE reads, yielding one entry per CDR3 protein. The table shows about 120,000 distinct CDR3 sequences, with 12% to 15% occurring only once. The sample here was whole blood, taken in connection with sensitization to the hapten diphenylcyclopropenone (DPC). The receptors were sampled from a man between 18 and 29 years old with alopecia areata. Some clones in this sample may be carry-over from other donors' samples. Both conserved end residues are part of each CDR3. Each record gives: V gene, D gene, clone size, J gene, CDR3 length, CDR3 protein, CDR3 DNA. D genes are given only for firm matches. Clone size is shown for a subset of rows, as once, few, many or a class of expanded clone.

TRBV5-1,.,many,TRBJ2-2,13,CASSLVLTGELFF,TGTGCCAGCAGCTTAGTTCTCACCGGGGAGCTGTTTTTT
TRBV28,.,.,TRBJ2-4,12,CASGSRSNIQYF,TGTGCCTCCGGTAGCAGGTCCAACATTCAGTACTTC
TRBV5-4,.,.,TRBJ2-3,17,CASSPQPSGMGTDTQYF,TGTGCCAGCAGCCCGCAACCGTCAGGGATGGGCACAGATACGCAGTATTTT
TRBV6-5,.,.,TRBJ2-3,12,CASSLPGRTQYF,TGTGCCAGCAGTCTACCGGGACGCACGCAGTATTTT
TRBV5-8,TRBD1,.,TRBJ1-1,14,CASSSDRGEAEAFF,TGTGCCAGCAGCTCGGACAGGGGGGAGGCTGAAGCTTTCTTT
TRBV18,.,few,TRBJ1-1,16,CASSPSLGGTGTEAFF,TGTGCCAGCTCACCGTCGCTGGGGGGTACGGGGACTGAAGCTTTCTTT
TRBV14,.,many,TRBJ2-5,11,CASSQAETQYF,TGTGCCAGCAGCCAAGCGGAGACCCAGTACTTC
TRBV4-3,TRBD1,.,TRBJ1-1,13,CASSQTGYEEAFF,TGCGCCAGCAGCCAGACAGGGTACGAGGAGGCTTTCTTT
TRBV12-3/TRBV12-4,.,.,TRBJ2-1,13,CASSRPLGAEQFF,TGTGCCAGCAGCCGCCCTCTCGGGGCTGAGCAGTTCTTC
TRBV11-2,.,few,TRBJ2-7,10,CASSSGAQYF,TGTGCCAGCAGCTCTGGAGCCCAGTACTTC
TRBV7-6,.,few,TRBJ2-5,14,CASSSDGTKETQYF,TGTGCCAGCAGCTCGGACGGTACGAAAGAGACCCAGTACTTC
TRBV11-2,TRBD2,few,TRBJ2-7,14,CASSSLAGNYEQYF,TGTGCCAGCAGCTCCCTAGCGGGCAACTACGAGCAGTACTTC
TRBV5-1,.,once,TRBJ2-7,15,CASSPADDRSHEQYF,TGCGCCAGCAGCCCAGCCGATGACAGGTCCCACGAGCAGTACTTC
TRBV6-1,TRBD1,.,TRBJ1-1,15,CASQEDGGGYTEAFF,TGTGCCAGCCAGGAGGACGGAGGGGGCTACACTGAAGCTTTCTTT